This T cell receptor (beta chain) is from a study of cytomegalovirus exposure and HLA in healthy donors. Study-level background: The same platform used for the 650 to 850 first-cohort repertoires was also used for the 95 to 150 validation repertoires, as a later analysis reported. Broader study findings: The study listed approximately 160 cytomegalovirus-associated TCR beta chains. Rarity held for most TCR sequences, but there were some public TCRs that occurred in many donors.

TCRdb keeps only in-frame clones here, not all; method: immunoSEQ multiplex PCR. In the table there are 180,000 or so clones, about 89% of which are singletons. Donors were drawn from the approximately 120-subject validation cohort, separate from the roughly 700-subject first cohort. In the case of this clone: Its antigen remains unidentified.

This CDR3 comprises 14 residues. Germline assignment: CDR1 MDHEN and CDR2 SYDVKM. The V end lost 3 bases, the J end lost 0 bases, and 9 bases lay between the germline ends. Specimen: PBMCs. The chain couples TRBV28 to TRBJ2-7; TRBD1 or TRBD2 may be the D gene (5 bases each). This sequence was found in a man younger than 40 in good health and CMV-seropositive. The CDR3 is CASSFQGPSYEQYF. CDR3 sequence (DNA): TGTGCCAGCAGTTTCCAGGGACCCTCCTACGAGCAGTACTTC. The full variable domain, its missing parts supplied by reference TRBV28 and TRBJ2-7, is DVKVTQSSRYLVKRTGEKVFLECVQDMDHENMFWYRQDPGLGLRLIYFSYDVKMKEKGDIPEGYSVSREKKERFSLILESASTNQTSMYLCASSFQGPSYEQYFGPGTRLTVT.